The 17 T cell receptor beta chains reported below all come from one sample, sequenced in a study of T cell repertoires in cytomegalovirus infection. In TCRdb, the reads were re-called with MiXCR into one record per CDR3 protein. In the table there are tens of thousands of distinct CDR3 sequences, 20% to 25% of which are singletons. No antigen is known for these receptors. Sequenced material: CD8+ T cells from cultured PBMCs, taken from culture after CMV antigen stimulation. The receptors derive from a human donor in good health (CMV status not recorded). Some clones in this sample may be carry-over from other donors' samples.

This clonotype was picked up a small number of times. The chain uses TRBV7-9 and TRBJ2-5, with a possible D match to TRBD2 (5 bases). CDR3 length: 15 amino acids. V was trimmed by 6 bases and J by 1 base, leaving 15 bases between them. Germline-derived CDR1 and CDR2 are SEHNR and FQNEAQ (reference sequence). In DNA form, the CDR3 reads TGTGCCAGCAGATCGAGGGCAGGACCCCAAGAGACCCAGTACTTC. This codes for CASRSRAGPQETQYF.

For the CDR3, the DNA is TGCGCCAGCAGCTCCGGACAGACCTACAATGAGCAGTTCTTC. The encoded protein is CASSSGQTYNEQFF. J is TRBJ2-1 and V is TRBV4-1; the D gene is possibly TRBD1 (6 bases). V lost 5 bases and J lost 2, with 10 bases in between. Germline CDR1 MGHRA, CDR2 YSYEKL. The CDR3 loop spans 14 amino acids.

V gene TRBV7-2 combines with J gene TRBJ1-2; a possible D gene is TRBD1 (6 bases). V lost 2 bases, J lost 2 bases, and 18 bases lay in between. This CDR3 spans 17 amino acids. Germline assignment: CDR1 SGHTA and CDR2 FQGNSA. CDR3 sequence (DNA): TGTGCCAGCAGCTTAATTGAGCAGCAGGGGCGCAACTATGGCTACACCTTC. Translating gives CASSLIEQQGRNYGYTF.

The chain employs TRBV28 and TRBJ1-1; possible D gene TRBD1, 5 bases. CDR3 length: 17 amino acids. Germline V lookup: CDR1 MDHEN, CDR2 SYDVKM. V gave up 4 bases and J gave up 3 bases, with 21 bases separating them. The CDR3 bases are TGTGCCAGCAGTTCCCCGAGGAGGGGCGGGGAGGACACTGAAGCTTTCTTT. This translates into CASSSPRRGGEDTEAFF. The whole variable domain, remainder taken from reference TRBV28 and TRBJ1-1, is DVKVTQSSRYLVKRTGEKVFLECVQDMDHENMFWYRQDPGLGLRLIYFSYDVKMKEKGDIPEGYSVSREKKERFSLILESASTNQTSMYLCASSSPRRGGEDTEAFFGQGTRLTVV.

The chain combines TRBV27 with TRBJ2-3; TRBD2 might be the D (5 bases). The CDR3 runs 14 residues. Germline CDR1 is MNHEY and CDR2 is SMNVEV (reference sequence). The V gene lost 6 bases and the J gene lost 10 bases, with 20 bases spanning the gap. CDR3 bases: TGTGCCAGCAGCGACGGCTTAGCGCCCTGGGCGCAGTATTTT. This sequence encodes CASSDGLAPWAQYF.

Note on this clonotype: A much larger clone is a single base away; this may be a read error. The chain employs TRBV7-2 and TRBJ1-2, with 7 bases aligning to TRBD1. V trimming: 5 bases; J trimming: 8 bases; junction bases outside the gene matches: 8. The CDR3 runs to 13 residues. The germline gives CDR1 SGHTA, CDR2 FQGNSA. The DNA of the CDR3 is TGTGCCAGCAGCCTCAGGGGGGTGTCCGGCTACACCTTC. This sequence encodes CASSLRGVSGYTF. Combining the CDR3 with reference TRBV7-2 and TRBJ1-2 gives the whole variable domain GAGVSQSPSNKVTEKGKDVELRCDPISGHTALYWYRQSLGQGLEFLIYFQGNSAPDKSGLPSDRFSAERTGGSVSTLTIQRTQQEDSAVYLCASSLRGVSGYTFGSGTRLTVV.

At least ten counts were recorded for this clonotype. V gene TRBV7-2 combines with J gene TRBJ1-2; perhaps TRBD1 as D (6 bases). CDR1 and CDR2 (germline): SGHTA, FQGNSA. The CDR3 covers 15 residues. V was cut by 5 bases and J by 4 bases, with 17 bases left in between. The CDR3 loop is CASSQGGGGGYGYTF. The CDR3 nucleotides read TGTGCCAGCAGCCAAGGGGGGGGCGGCGGCTATGGCTACACCTTC.

The chain combines TRBV7-9 with TRBJ2-1; the D is unclear. Trimming pared 6 bases from V and 6 bases from J, leaving 12 bases between. The CDR3 loop spans 13 amino acids. Germline assignment: CDR1 SEHNR and CDR2 FQNEAQ (reference sequence). CDR3 residues: CASSSARSNEQFF. The CDR3 DNA reads TGTGCCAGCAGTTCCGCCCGAAGCAATGAGCAGTTCTTC.

The genes are TRBV7-6 and TRBJ2-7; D remains unclear. There are 15 residues in the CDR3. The germline V and J ends were trimmed by 1 base and 5 bases, with 15 bases remaining between them. Per the germline V gene, CDR1 is SGHVS and CDR2 is FNYEAQ. The CDR3 region has the DNA TGTGCCAGCAGCTTAGGTGCTGCAGGCCCGAACGAGCAGTACTTC. The encoded protein is CASSLGAAGPNEQYF.

The chain couples TRBV5-6 to TRBJ2-5, with D tentatively TRBD2 (5 bases). The germline V gene has CDR1 SGHDT and CDR2 YYEEEE. V gave up 4 bases and J gave up 5 bases, with 12 bases separating them. This CDR3 has 13 residues. Here the CDR3 DNA reads TGTGCCAGCAGCGCGGCTAGAGGGGAGACCCAGTACTTC. This sequence encodes CASSAARGETQYF.

This sequence joins TRBV7-9 and TRBJ2-1, with D uncertain. The CDR3 has 12 residues. From germline, CDR1 is SEHNR and CDR2 FQNEAQ (reference sequence). The V and J ends lost 2 bases and 4 bases respectively, with 3 bases between them. The CDR3 DNA is TGTGCCAGCAGCTTACCATACAATGAGCAGTTCTTC. Translation gives CASSLPYNEQFF. Looking up the rest from reference TRBV7-9 and TRBJ2-1 gives the full variable domain: DTGVSQNPRHKITKRGQNVTFRCDPISEHNRLYWYRQTLGQGPEFLTYFQNEAQLEKSRLLSDRFSAERPKGSFSTLEIQRTEQGDSAMYLCASSLPYNEQFFGPGTRLTVL.

This clonotype was seen repeatedly, ten times or more. This rearrangement joins TRBV11-2 to TRBJ1-1; maybe TRBD1 (6 bases). V gave up 4 bases and J gave up 11 bases, with 20 bases separating them. Germline V CDR1 and CDR2: SGHAT, FQNNGV. The CDR3 sequence is 14 residues long. CDR3 nucleotide sequence: TGTGCCAGCAGCTCAGGTGGGGCAGGGGTAAGGGCTTTCTTT. As protein: CASSSGGAGVRAFF.

The chain combines TRBV14 with TRBJ2-5; no clear D. Deletions cut 5 bases from V and 5 bases from J, with 6 bases between. The CDR3 is 11 residues long. Looked up from germline, CDR1 is SGHDN and CDR2 is FVKESK. The CDR3 coding sequence is TGTGCCAGCAGCGGAGAGGAGACCCAGTACTTC. Its protein is CASSGEETQYF.

There are a few counts of this clonotype. V and J are TRBV6-6 and TRBJ2-5, with TRBD1 matching 10 bases. Germline V gene lookup returns CDR1 MNHNY and CDR2 SVGAGI (reference sequence). This CDR3 is 15 amino acids long. Unmatched junction bases numbered 2, after V lost 4 bases and J lost 0 bases. The CDR3 region is CASSLGQGHQETQYF. As DNA, the CDR3 is TGTGCCAGCAGTTTGGGACAGGGGCACCAAGAGACCCAGTACTTC.

This clonotype was detected only a few times. The rearrangement joins TRBV20-1 to TRBJ2-1, with 13 bases aligning to TRBD2. The V and J ends lost 7 bases and 2 bases, in that order; junction bases with no gene match: 8. In germline, CDR1 is DFQATT, CDR2 SNEGSKA (reference sequence). CDR3 length equals 16 residues. CDR3 in DNA: TGCAGTGTTCGGACTAGCGGGAGCCTCACCTACAATGAGCAGTTCTTC. This codes for CSVRTSGSLTYNEQFF.

The chain recombines TRBV7-2 with TRBJ2-7; D remains unclear. Per germline, CDR1 SGHTA and CDR2 FQGNSA. The ends were cut back, 1 base at V and 2 bases at J, with 12 bases in the middle. There are 15 residues in the CDR3. The CDR3 DNA is TGTGCCAGCAGCTTAGAGTGGCAGTATCCCTACGAGCAGTACTTC. Its translation: CASSLEWQYPYEQYF.

This clonotype came up once. The rearrangement links TRBV10-3 to TRBJ2-3; 8 bases are a match to TRBD2. CDR1 ENHRY and CDR2 SYGVKD come from the germline V gene. This CDR3 comprises 16 residues. J was trimmed by 2 bases and V by 3 bases; bases with no gene match: 7. The CDR3, as DNA: TGTGCCATCAGTGATCGGCTAGCGGGTCTCACAGATACGCAGTATTTT. Its protein product is CAISDRLAGLTDTQYF.